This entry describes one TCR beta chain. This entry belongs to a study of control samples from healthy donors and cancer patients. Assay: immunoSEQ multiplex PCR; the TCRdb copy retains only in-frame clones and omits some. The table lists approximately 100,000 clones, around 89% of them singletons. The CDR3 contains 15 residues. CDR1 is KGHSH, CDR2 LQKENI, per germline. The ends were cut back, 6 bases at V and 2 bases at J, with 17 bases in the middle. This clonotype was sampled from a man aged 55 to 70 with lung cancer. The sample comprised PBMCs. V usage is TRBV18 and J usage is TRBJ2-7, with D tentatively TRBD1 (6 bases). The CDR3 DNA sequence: TGTGCCAGCTCTAAAGGGAACGGGGACACCTACGAGCAGTACGTC. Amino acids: CASSKGNGDTYEQYV.